This TCR beta chain was sequenced during a study of blood T cell repertoires in COVID-19. The table came from immunoSEQ multiplex PCR; TCRdb's copy has only in-frame clones and leaves some out. This sample carries some 170,000 clones, about 78% of them seen once, and the ten largest clones take roughly 17%. The germline gives CDR1 KGHSH, CDR2 LQKENI. The CDR3 sequence is 14 residues long. The ends were cut back, 3 bases at V and 3 bases at J, with 12 bases in the middle. Sequencing used PBMCs or T cells enriched from blood (not recorded which). This chain links TRBV18 with TRBJ2-7, with D tentatively TRBD1 (6 bases). The sequence derives from a woman aged 45-60 years who had recovered from COVID-19. The CDR3 loop is CASSPGHPHYEQYF. CDR3 nucleotides: TGTGCCAGCTCACCGGGACATCCCCACTACGAGCAGTACTTC.